This TCR beta chain was obtained from a study of T cell responses to AZD1222 COVID-19 vaccine. The study, taken as a whole, reports: Donor demographics were predominantly white British with a female majority; clonal diversity may be underestimated. Sampled repertoires all dated from after the peak T cell response. Seropositive at baseline were only a handful of AZD1222 recipients.

Details on this clone: Its antigen is not identified.

V gave up 2 bases and J gave up 6 bases, with 11 bases separating them. This CDR3 spans 14 amino acids. Germline V gene sequence: CDR1 LGHDT, CDR2 YNNKEL (reference sequence). Using immunoSEQ multiplex PCR, the repertoire was profiled, and TCRdb retains in-frame clones only, with some absent. Here the sample spans 150,000 to 200,000 clones, 85% to 95% being singletons. The chain recombines TRBV3-1 (or the pseudogene TRBV3-2) with TRBJ2-1, with a possible D match to TRBD2 (5 bases). This clonotype was sampled from an adult in good health. The sequences come from peripheral blood, collected on day 0 of AZD1222 vaccination. CDR3: CASSQSGLRNEQFF. The CDR3 DNA reads as TGTGCCAGCAGCCAATCGGGGTTACGCAATGAGCAGTTCTTC.